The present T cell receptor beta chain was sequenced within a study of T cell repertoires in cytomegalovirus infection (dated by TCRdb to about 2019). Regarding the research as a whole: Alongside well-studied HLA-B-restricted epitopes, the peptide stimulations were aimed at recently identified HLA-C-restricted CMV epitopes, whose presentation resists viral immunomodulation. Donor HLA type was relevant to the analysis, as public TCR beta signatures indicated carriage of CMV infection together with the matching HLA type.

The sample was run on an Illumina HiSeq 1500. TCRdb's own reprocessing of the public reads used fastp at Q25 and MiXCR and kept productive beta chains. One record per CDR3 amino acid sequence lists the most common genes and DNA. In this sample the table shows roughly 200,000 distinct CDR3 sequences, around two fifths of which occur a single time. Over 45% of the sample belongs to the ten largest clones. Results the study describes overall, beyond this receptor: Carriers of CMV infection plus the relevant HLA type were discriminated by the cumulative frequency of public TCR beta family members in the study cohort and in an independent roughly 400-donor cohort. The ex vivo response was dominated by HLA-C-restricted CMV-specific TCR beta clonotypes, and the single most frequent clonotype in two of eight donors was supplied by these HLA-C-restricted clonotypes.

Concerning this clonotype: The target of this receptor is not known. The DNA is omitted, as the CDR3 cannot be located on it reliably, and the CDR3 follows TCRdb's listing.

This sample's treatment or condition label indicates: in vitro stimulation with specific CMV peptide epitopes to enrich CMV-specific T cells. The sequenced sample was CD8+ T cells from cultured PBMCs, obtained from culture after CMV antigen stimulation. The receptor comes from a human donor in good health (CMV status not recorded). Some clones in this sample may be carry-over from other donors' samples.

The CDR3 here reads CASSTSGEKLFF. The rearrangement combines TRBV12-3 or TRBV12-4 with TRBJ1-4. From its cysteine to its phenylalanine, the CDR3 spans 12 amino acids.